One sample yielded the 30 T cell receptor beta chains listed below, sequenced in a study of blood T cell repertoires in COVID-19. The repertoire was sequenced with immunoSEQ multiplex PCR; TCRdb's copy has only in-frame clones and lacks some. This sample has roughly 290,000 clones, with 80% to 90% found just once. Sample: PBMCs or T cells enriched from blood (not recorded which). These receptors came from a woman in her twenties or thirties who had recovered from COVID-19.

This chain uses TRBV4-1 with TRBJ2-7; 7 positions agree with TRBD2. J gave up 0 bases and V 1 base, and 6 bases lay outside the gene matches. The V gene's germline CDR1 is MGHRA and CDR2 YSYEKL. This CDR3 has 16 amino acids. CDR3 nucleotide sequence: TGCGCCAGCAGCCAAGTTTTGCGGGGGTCCTCCTACGAGCAGTACTTC. It is translated as CASSQVLRGSSYEQYF.

V gene TRBV28 combines with J gene TRBJ1-5; possibly TRBD1 for D (6 bases). The CDR3 is made up of 18 amino acids. Trimming cost V 5 bases and J 0 bases, with 20 bases left between them. Germline CDR1 reads MDHEN; CDR2 reads SYDVKM. This CDR3 reads CASSRPVDSKYSNQPQHF. The CDR3 DNA reads TGTGCCAGCAGTAGGCCGGTGGACAGCAAATATAGCAATCAGCCCCAGCATTTT.

This rearrangement joins TRBV6-2 or TRBV6-3 to TRBJ1-1; the match to TRBD1 covers 10 bases. Looked up from germline, CDR1 is MNHEY and CDR2 is SVGEGT. The CDR3 totals 20 residues. J lost 0 bases, V lost 2 bases, and 15 bases had no gene match. The CDR3 DNA sequence: TGTGCCAGCAGTTACCTGGACGACAGGGGGCGAGCCGACTTGAACACTGAAGCTTTCTTT. As protein: CASSYLDDRGRADLNTEAFF.

The chain couples TRBV11-3 to TRBJ2-3; tentatively, D is TRBD1 (5 bases). This CDR3 has 13 amino acids. Trimming took off 3 bases at V and 7 bases at J, with 11 bases between the two ends. CDR1 and CDR2 from the germline V gene are SGHNT and YENEEA. CDR3 DNA sequence: TGTGCCAGCAGCTTGACAGAAACTAATACGCAGTATTTT. It yields the protein CASSLTETNTQYF.

This clone was seen only a few times. The rearrangement joins TRBV5-4 to TRBJ2-2; the match to TRBD1 covers 7 bases. The CDR3 loop spans 15 amino acids. In germline, CDR1 is SGHNT, CDR2 YYREEE (reference sequence). V lost 3 bases to trimming and J lost 9 bases; unmatched junction nucleotides: 11. Here the CDR3 DNA reads TGTGCCAGCAGCTCCGACAGGGCCCCTTCCCGGGAGCTGTTTTTT. This translates into CASSSDRAPSRELFF.

The chain uses TRBV15 and TRBJ2-1; 9 bases align to TRBD2. CDR1 is LNHNV, CDR2 YYDKDF, per germline (reference sequence). Unmatched junction bases numbered 5, after V lost 4 bases and J lost 7 bases. This CDR3 contains 14 residues. The CDR3 spells CATSTGTSWNEQFF. Here the CDR3 DNA reads TGTGCCACCAGCACCGGGACTAGCTGGAATGAGCAGTTCTTC.

The gene calls are TRBV12-5 and TRBJ1-2, with TRBD1 matching 7 bases. CDR1 and CDR2 (germline): LGHNT, FRNRAP. After removal of 5 bases from V and 4 bases from J, the junction contained 10 bases not matched to a gene. This CDR3 comprises 15 residues. The CDR3 loop is CASGQGDWPSYGYTF. CDR3 coding DNA: TGTGCTAGTGGTCAGGGGGATTGGCCTAGCTATGGCTACACCTTC.

The rearrangement links TRBV5-4 to TRBJ2-7; TRBD1 matches at 9 bases. The CDR3 is 15 residues long. V shed 1 base, J shed 2 bases, and the junction held 4 bases outside the gene matches. CDR1 is SGHNT and CDR2 is YYREEE in the germline V gene (reference sequence). This CDR3 is CASSLPGQGTYEQYF. The CDR3 DNA follows: TGTGCCAGCAGCTTGCCGGGACAGGGTACCTACGAGCAGTACTTC.

This clone appeared once. The genes are TRBV3-1 (or the pseudogene TRBV3-2) and TRBJ2-7, with 9 nucleotides matching TRBD2. CDR1 is LGHDT and CDR2 is YNNKEL in the germline V gene (reference sequence). The CDR3 extends over 20 amino acids. Unmatched junction bases numbered 18, after V lost 3 bases and J lost 0 bases. The CDR3 DNA is TGTGCCAGCAGCCACTATCGAGAGCGGGGGGCTGGGGGGAGCTCCTACGAGCAGTACTTC. As protein: CASSHYRERGAGGSSYEQYF.

This clone came up once. Other DNA sequences in the sample encode the same CDR3. The V call is TRBV27, the J call TRBJ1-5; D gene uncertain. The CDR3 sequence is 12 residues long. Trimming removed 4 bases at V and 4 bases at J, with 5 bases between. Germline V CDR1 and CDR2: MNHEY, SMNVEV (reference sequence). The CDR3 nucleotides are TGTGCCAGCAGTTCTGTTAATCAGCCCCAGCATTTT. Translation gives CASSSVNQPQHF.

The chain has TRBV5-6 and TRBJ1-2; D not resolved. The CDR3 runs 14 residues. CDR1 is SGHDT and CDR2 is YYEEEE in the germline V gene. V was pared by 0 bases and J by 1 base, with 7 bases between. CDR3 region: CASSLVRFNYGYTF. CDR3 sequence (DNA): TGTGCCAGCAGCTTGGTCAGATTTAACTATGGCTACACCTTC. Full variable domain (missing parts from reference TRBV5-6 and TRBJ1-2): DAGVTQSPTHLIKTRGQQVTLRCSPKSGHDTVSWYQQALGQGPQFIFQYYEEEERQRGNFPDRFSGHQFPNYSSELNVNALLLGDSALYLCASSLVRFNYGYTFGSGTRLTVV.

This rearrangement joins TRBV7-3 to TRBJ2-3, with 9 bases fitting TRBD2. V shed 2 bases and J 3 bases; nucleotides not matched to a gene: 3. Germline CDR1 SGHTA, CDR2 FQGTGA. This CDR3 contains 15 residues. The CDR3 here is CASSLGLAGTDTQYF. For the CDR3, the DNA is TGTGCCAGCAGCTTAGGGCTAGCGGGAACAGATACGCAGTATTTT.

The genes are TRBV6-5 and TRBJ1-2; possible D gene TRBD1, 5 bases. This CDR3 has 13 residues. The germline gives CDR1 MNHEY, CDR2 SVGAGI. Between the trimmed V and J ends, which lost 9 bases and 0 bases, there was a span of 11 bases. The CDR3 sequence: CASSRAANYGYTF. The CDR3 bases are TGTGCCAGTAGCAGGGCGGCTAACTATGGCTACACCTTC.

This chain joins TRBV19 and TRBJ1-1, with 11 bases fitting TRBD1. Trimming removed 8 bases from V and 5 bases from J; junction bases left unmatched: 4. CDR1 is LNHDA, CDR2 SQIVND, per germline (reference sequence). The CDR3 spans 13 residues. DNA for the CDR3: TGTGCCAGTGGACAGGGGGCGAGGACTGAAGCTTTCTTT. It encodes CASGQGARTEAFF.

This clone was observed a few times. The rearrangement joins TRBV7-6 to TRBJ1-6; weak D call: TRBD1 (5 bases). V lost 1 base and J lost 5, with 9 bases in between. Germline V gene sequence: CDR1 SGHVS, CDR2 FNYEAQ. The CDR3 runs to 15 residues. The CDR3 DNA sequence: TGTGCCAGCAGCTTAGGGGGACTCCATAATTCACCCCTCCACTTT. It codes for CASSLGGLHNSPLHF.

The chain carries TRBV2 and TRBJ2-3, with 9 nucleotides matching TRBD1. V dropped 6 bases and J dropped 6; count of bases not matched to a gene: 1. The CDR3 runs to 12 residues. Germline V lookup: CDR1 SNHLY, CDR2 FYNNEI. The DNA for the CDR3 is TGTGCCAGCAGAGACAGGGGGGATACGCAGTATTTT. As protein: CASRDRGDTQYF.

The V call is TRBV5-1, the J call TRBJ1-1; 7 bases align to TRBD1. Germline V gene data show CDR1 as SGHRS and CDR2 as YFSETQ. The CDR3 length is 15 residues. The junction had 4 bases not matched to a gene; V was cut back by 1 base and J by 1 base. The CDR3 nucleotides are TGCGCCAGCAGCTTGCGGACAGGCTCGAACACTGAAGCTTTCTTT. Translated: CASSLRTGSNTEAFF.

The chain carries TRBV6-5 and TRBJ1-3; D is undetermined. Trimming cost V 2 bases and J 4 bases, with 9 bases left between them. Germline V lookup: CDR1 MNHEY, CDR2 SVGAGI. The CDR3 is 14 amino acids. CDR3 amino acids: CASSYRGLGNTIYF. DNA of the CDR3: TGTGCCAGCAGTTACAGAGGGTTGGGAAACACCATATATTTT.

The V and J genes are TRBV4-1 and TRBJ2-1, with 14 bases lining up with TRBD2. Germline CDR1 MGHRA, CDR2 YSYEKL. This CDR3 has 21 amino acids. Losses at the gene ends were 0 bases for V and 0 bases for J; bases not matched to a gene: 10. The CDR3 reads CASSQDTPGLAGDGSYNEQFF. As DNA, the CDR3 is TGCGCCAGCAGCCAAGATACTCCGGGACTAGCGGGAGACGGCTCCTACAATGAGCAGTTCTTC.

V gene TRBV5-1 combines with J gene TRBJ2-1; 12 bases fit TRBD2. This CDR3 contains 16 residues. Germline values: CDR1 SGHRS, CDR2 YFSETQ. V lost 2 bases and J lost 6; bases outside the gene matches: 6. This chain's CDR3 is CASSLSSSGRANEQFF. CDR3 DNA sequence: TGCGCCAGCAGCTTAAGTTCTAGCGGGAGGGCCAATGAGCAGTTCTTC.

The chain combines TRBV18 with TRBJ2-1; TRBD2 matches 15 bases. This CDR3 has 17 amino acids. Losses at the gene ends were 3 bases for V and 6 bases for J; bases not matched to a gene: 6. Germline CDR1 and CDR2: KGHSH and LQKENI. CDR3 sequence reads: CASSPGTSGRITNEQFF. In nucleotides, the CDR3 is TGTGCCAGCTCACCCGGGACTAGCGGGAGGATTACCAATGAGCAGTTCTTC.

The chain employs TRBV19 and TRBJ2-6; D is uncertain. CDR3 length: 15 residues. CDR1 and CDR2 (germline): LNHDA, SQIVND (reference sequence). Trimming removed 0 bases from V and 1 base from J, with 4 bases in between. The chain's CDR3 is CASSIDLSGANVLTF. The CDR3 DNA is TGTGCCAGTAGTATAGATCTTTCTGGGGCCAACGTCCTGACTTTC.

J is TRBJ1-2 and V is TRBV19; weak D call: TRBD1 (6 bases). This CDR3 has 14 amino acids. The germline CDR1 and CDR2 sequences are LNHDA and SQIVND (reference sequence). The ends were cut back, 5 bases at V and 7 bases at J, with 17 bases in the middle. CDR3 in DNA: TGTGCCAGTAGTTCCAGGGGTAAGGGAACTGGCTACACCTTC. It specifies CASSSRGKGTGYTF.

This rearrangement joins TRBV30 to TRBJ1-5, with 9 bases aligning to TRBD1. This CDR3 is 13 amino acids long. V lost 4 bases to trimming and J lost 7 bases; unmatched junction nucleotides: 5. Germline lookup yields CDR1 GTSNPN and CDR2 SVGIG (reference sequence). CDR3 nucleotide sequence: TGTGCCTGGAACAGGGGGCGCGAGCAGCCCCAGCATTTT. Translating gives CAWNRGREQPQHF. Full variable domain (rest looked up from reference TRBV30 and TRBJ1-5): SQTIHQWPATLVQPVGSPLSLECTVEGTSNPNLYWYRQAAGRGLQLLFYSVGIGQISSEVPQNLSASRPQDRQFILSSKKLLLSDSGFYLCAWNRGREQPQHFGDGTRLSIL.

The chain employs TRBV10-1 and TRBJ1-4; unclear D gene. The V and J ends lost 1 base and 4 bases respectively, with 7 bases between them. Germline V gene data show CDR1 as WNHNN and CDR2 as SYGVQD (reference sequence). The CDR3 extends over 14 amino acids. The CDR3 DNA sequence: TGCGCCAGCAGTGAGTACCGGAGTAATGAAAAACTGTTTTTT. Its translation is CASSEYRSNEKLFF.

This clone appeared a single time. J is TRBJ1-6 and V is TRBV4-1, with 9 nucleotides matching TRBD1. CDR3 size: 19 residues. V lost 0 bases to trimming and J lost 7 bases; unmatched junction nucleotides: 13. Germline CDR1 is MGHRA and CDR2 is YSYEKL. In DNA, the CDR3 is TGCGCCAGCAGCCAAGATTTTCCGCGGACAGACAGGGGGAATTCACCCCTCCACTTT. Protein: CASSQDFPRTDRGNSPLHF.

This clone has just a few counts. At one end, the junction sequence differs from germline, possibly due to a read error. The V call is TRBV5-6, the J call TRBJ2-7; 9 bases fit TRBD1. In germline, CDR1 is SGHDT, CDR2 YYEEEE. This CDR3 spans 13 amino acids. In nucleotides, the CDR3 is TGTGCCAGCAGCATCCGGGACAGGGCCGTCGGTGACTTC. The encoded protein is CASSIRDRAVGDF.

The J gene is TRBJ2-7, the V gene TRBV7-9; tentatively, D is TRBD1 (5 bases). CDR3 size: 16 residues. V lost 5 bases and J 1 base, leaving 18 bases between the germline ends. CDR1 is SEHNR and CDR2 is FQNEAQ in the germline V gene (reference sequence). CDR3 DNA sequence: TGTGCCAGCAGCGGAAACCGGCAGGGCTATTCCTACGAGCAGTACTTC. Translated, it gives CASSGNRQGYSYEQYF.

The chain employs TRBV19 and TRBJ1-4, with 7 bases aligning to TRBD1. Trimming cost V 5 bases and J 5 bases; bases outside gene matches: 11. From germline, CDR1 is LNHDA and CDR2 SQIVND (reference sequence). The CDR3 totals 16 residues. The CDR3 region has the DNA TGTGCCAGTAGTCTCGGCGACAGGGTTAACAATGAAAAACTGTTTTTT. Amino acids: CASSLGDRVNNEKLFF.

This clone is a singleton in its sample. This chain uses TRBV9 with TRBJ1-5; D remains ambiguous. The CDR3 covers 15 residues. The germline V and J ends were trimmed by 0 bases and 0 bases, with 7 bases remaining between them. Germline CDR1 SGDLS, CDR2 YYNGEE. The CDR3 bases are TGTGCCAGCAGCGTAGGCAGTAATAGCAATCAGCCCCAGCATTTT. Encoded protein: CASSVGSNSNQPQHF. The full variable domain, completed using reference TRBV9 and TRBJ1-5, is DSGVTQTPKHLITATGQRVTLRCSPRSGDLSVYWYQQSLDQGLQFLIQYYNGEERAKGNILERFSAQQFPDLHSELNLSSLELGDSALYFCASSVGSNSNQPQHFGDGTRLSIL.